These T cell receptor beta chains were read from a single sample in a study of regulatory T cells in long-lasting Graves disease. MiXCR, run by TCRdb on the multiplex PCR reads, gives a single entry per CDR3 protein. Of about 540,000 distinct CDR3 sequences listed, around an eighth are singletons. These same records also appear under a second study, on T cells in Graves' hyperthyroidism and ophthalmopathy.

Source: peripheral blood mononuclear cells (PBMCs), taken at new diagnosis, from a patient treated with antithyroid drugs. The receptors stem from a man under 40 with Graves disease. CDR3s include the opening cysteine and the closing phenylalanine or tryptophan. Each record gives: clone size, D gene, J gene, V gene, CDR3 DNA, CDR3 protein. A D gene is named only where the DNA matches it firmly. Some rows have no size entry. The others give once, few or many, or a class for an expanded clone.

many	NA	TRBJ1-5	TRBV12-5	TGTGCTAGTGGTTCAAATCACCCTTCGCATTTT	CASGSNHPSHF
NA	TRBD1	TRBJ2-1	TRBV10-1	TGCGCCAGCAGCCTGCAGGGGGTCGGGAATGAGCAGTTCTTC	CASSLQGVGNEQFF
NA	NA	TRBJ2-1	TRBV30	TGTGCCTGGAGTGTACTACCAGTTGAGCAGTTCTTC	CAWSVLPVEQFF
many	NA	TRBJ2-1	TRBV7-9	TGTGCCAGCAGCGAGCGGAGCAACTACAATGAGCAGTTCTTC	CASSERSNYNEQFF
NA	TRBD1	TRBJ1-5	TRBV11-2	TGTGCCAGCAGCACCGGGACAGGGGGGCTCCCCCAGCATTTT	CASSTGTGGLPQHF
many	NA	TRBJ1-5	TRBV9	TGTGCCAGCAGCGTAGCTGAGAATCAGCCCCAGCATTTT	CASSVAENQPQHF
many	NA	TRBJ2-3	TRBV6-1	TGTGCCAGCAGTGCTCTAAGAGATACGCAGTATTTT	CASSALRDTQYF
many	NA	TRBJ2-4	TRBV14	TGTGCCAGCAGCCAAGCGGGATGGGGCAAAAACATTCAGTACTTC	CASSQAGWGKNIQYF
NA	NA	TRBJ2-2	TRBV5-1	TGCGCCAGCATTTTGTCCGGGGGGCCTGCGAACACCGGGGAGCTGTTTTTT	CASILSGGPANTGELFF
NA	NA	TRBJ2-3	TRBV6-4	TGTGCCAGCAGTGACGAGACTGGCAGTGATACGCAGTATTTT	CASSDETGSDTQYF
many	NA	TRBJ2-3	TRBV15	TGTGCCACCAGCTCCCACATCAGGGCAGATACGCAGTATTTT	CATSSHIRADTQYF
many	TRBD1	TRBJ1-1	TRBV5-1	TGCGCCAGCAGCTTGGCTACAGGGGCTGAAGCTTTCTTT	CASSLATGAEAFF
NA	NA	TRBJ2-1	TRBV27	TGTGCCAGCAGTTTATCGTGGGGGGACAGCTCCTACAATGAGCAGTTCTTC	CASSLSWGDSSYNEQFF
many	NA	TRBJ2-7	TRBV19	TGTGCCAGTAGTATAACCCCAGGGAGAAAAGCCTACGAGCAGTACTTC	CASSITPGRKAYEQYF
many	TRBD1	TRBJ1-2	TRBV2	TGTGCCAGCGGCCAGGACAGGGGGCGAGGCTACACCTTC	CASGQDRGRGYTF
many	NA	TRBJ1-2	TRBV20-1	TGCAGTGCTAGAGAGGAGCAGATTTCTCAGGGGGGCTACACCTTC	CSAREEQISQGGYTF
many	NA	TRBJ2-7	TRBV11-2	TGTGCCAGCAGCTTAGAAAGGCTAGCGAGCTACGAGCAGTACTTC	CASSLERLASYEQYF
NA	NA	TRBJ2-3	TRBV5-4	TGTGCCAGCAGCTCTCGGGGGACAACAGATACGCAGTATTTT	CASSSRGTTDTQYF
many	NA	TRBJ2-4	TRBV7-8	TGTGCCAGCAGCCCGGAGGATGGCGAAAACATTCAGTACTTC	CASSPEDGENIQYF
many	NA	TRBJ2-1	TRBV5-1	TGCGCCAGCAGCCCGGGGACTCGGCTCGTCATCTACAATGAGCAGTTCTTC	CASSPGTRLVIYNEQFF
many	TRBD1	TRBJ1-4	TRBV18	TGTGCCAGCTCACCGCCGCGGACAGGAGGGAAACTGTTTTTT	CASSPPRTGGKLFF
NA	NA	TRBJ2-3	TRBV19	TGTGCCAGTAGTATAGATCTACTGGGTGCGAGTACGCAGTATTTT	CASSIDLLGASTQYF
many	TRBD1	TRBJ1-1	TRBV29-1	TGCAGCGTGAGACAGGGCGGGGGCACTGAAGCTTTCTTT	CSVRQGGGTEAFF
few	TRBD2	TRBJ2-5	TRBV20-1	TGCAGTGTCCGCGGACTAGCGGGAGGCGGAGAGACCCAGTACTTC	CSVRGLAGGGETQYF
many	TRBD1	TRBJ2-7	TRBV7-8	TGTGCCAGCAGCCCCGAGCGAGGGGGCAGGTACGAGCAGTACTTC	CASSPERGGRYEQYF
many	NA	TRBJ2-3	TRBV10-2	TGCGCCAGCATGGGGGTCGATACGCAGTATTTT	CASMGVDTQYF
few	TRBD1	TRBJ1-1	TRBV4-2	TGTGCCAGCAGCCAAGAGGGACAGGGGATTGAAGCTTTCTTT	CASSQEGQGIEAFF
many	NA	TRBJ1-3	TRBV28	TGTGCCAGCAGGGGTCCGACGGGGGCGCGTGGAAACACCATATATTTT	CASRGPTGARGNTIYF
NA	TRBD2	TRBJ2-5	TRBV10-3	TGTGCCATCAGTGGTGCGGGAGGGCCCCAAGAGACCCAGTACTTC	CAISGAGGPQETQYF
NA	TRBD1	TRBJ2-7	TRBV4-1	TGCGCCAGCAGCCGCCCCGGGACAGGGAATAACGAGCAGTACTTC	CASSRPGTGNNEQYF
NA	TRBD1	TRBJ1-1	TRBV5-1	TGCGCCAGCAACTCCAGGGGGGACACTGAAGCTTTCTTT	CASNSRGDTEAFF
many	NA	TRBJ2-3	TRBV11-3	TGTGCCAGCAGCTCGAACACAGATACGCAGTATTTT	CASSSNTDTQYF
few	NA	TRBJ2-4	TRBV12-3/TRBV12-4	NA	CASSTSAKNIQYF
many	TRBD2	TRBJ2-3	TRBV7-8	TGTGCCAGCAGCCAATTGCTTAGCGGGAGTAGGACAGATACGCAGTATTTT	CASSQLLSGSRTDTQYF
many	TRBD1	TRBJ1-5	TRBV30	TGTGCCTTAGACAGGGGAGTGAATCAGCCCCAGCATTTT	CALDRGVNQPQHF
many	TRBD2	TRBJ2-7	TRBV11-2	TGTGCCAGCAGCACTAGCGGGGGGGCTTTCTACGAGCAGTACTTC	CASSTSGGAFYEQYF
NA	NA	TRBJ2-1	TRBV5-1	TGTGCCAGCCGGCGAGACACCATTTACAATGAGCAGTTCTTC	CASRRDTIYNEQFF
few	NA	TRBJ2-5	TRBV7-9	TGTGCCAGCAGCTTAGGGGCTTTAGCAGAGAAAGAGACCCAGTACTTC	CASSLGALAEKETQYF
many	TRBD1	TRBJ1-5	TRBV10-1	TGCGCCAGCAGTGAGTCGGACAGGGCTCAGCCCCAGCATTTT	CASSESDRAQPQHF
NA	NA	TRBJ2-4	TRBV7-9	TGTGCCAGCAGCTCACCGGGGCCAGGATCCAAAAACATTCAGTACTTC	CASSSPGPGSKNIQYF
many	NA	TRBJ2-4	TRBV12-3/TRBV12-4	TGTGCCAGCAGTTTAGCGACAGGACCAGGTTACTTC	CASSLATGPGYF
many	NA	TRBJ2-1	TRBV29-1	TGCAGCGTTCAACGGAATGAGCAGTTCTTC	CSVQRNEQFF
few	TRBD1	TRBJ2-1	TRBV24-1	TGTGCCACCAGTGATCCGCCCGGGACAGTTTACAATGAGCAGTTCTTC	CATSDPPGTVYNEQFF
many	NA	TRBJ2-3	TRBV12-3/TRBV12-4	TGTGCCAGCAGTTTAGCCCTTTTAGCAGTAGATACGCAGTATTTT	CASSLALLAVDTQYF
few	TRBD2	TRBJ2-1	TRBV19	TGTGCCAGTAGTTTCCCGACTAGCGGGAGCACCTACAATGAGCAGTTCTTC	CASSFPTSGSTYNEQFF
few	NA	TRBJ2-7	TRBV20-1	TGCAGTGCTACCGAATTGACTAGTGTGGGTGGAAAGCAGTACTTC	CSATELTSVGGKQYF
many	NA	TRBJ2-7	TRBV7-2	TGTGCCAGCAGCCCGGGGGCCTTTGTTTGGTACGAGCAGTACTTC	CASSPGAFVWYEQYF
many	NA	TRBJ2-2	TRBV12-3/TRBV12-4	TGTGCCAGCAGCCCCCCGAGGGGATCTTCGAACACCGGGGAGCTGTTTTTT	CASSPPRGSSNTGELFF
NA	NA	TRBJ2-1	TRBV20-1	TGCAGTGCTAGTTGGGGGGACTCCCTCTACAATGAGCAGTTCTTC	CSASWGDSLYNEQFF
many	NA	TRBJ2-3	TRBV18	TGTGCCAGCTCACCAACCCATCTTACGCAGTATTTT	CASSPTHLTQYF
many	NA	TRBJ1-5	TRBV5-5	TGTGCCAGCAGCTGGGGGAACATGGAATATCAGCCCCAGCATTTT	CASSWGNMEYQPQHF
many	TRBD1	TRBJ2-7	TRBV5-1	TGCGCCAGCCGAAACCAAGACAGGGCCGAGCAGTACTTC	CASRNQDRAEQYF
many	NA	TRBJ2-3	TRBV27	TGTGCCAGCAGTTTGGTGGTCGGGACAGATACGCAGTATTTT	CASSLVVGTDTQYF
NA	NA	TRBJ2-1	TRBV2	TGTGCCAGCTCAGGGGCCCGAAGTGAGCAGTTCTTC	CASSGARSEQFF
few	NA	TRBJ2-2	TRBV5-1	TGCGCCAGCAGCGACACAGGGTGGAAGCAGGCCGGGGAGCTGTTTTTT	CASSDTGWKQAGELFF
many	NA	TRBJ2-1	TRBV5-4	TGTGCCAGCAGCTTGTCCGGACACTCCTACAATGAGCAGTTCTTC	CASSLSGHSYNEQFF
few	NA	TRBJ1-3	TRBV7-9	TGTGCCAGCAGCTACGGGGATTCTGGAAACACCATATATTTT	CASSYGDSGNTIYF
few	NA	TRBJ2-7	TRBV19	TGTGCCAGTAGTAGTGGGAACGAGCAGTACTTC	CASSSGNEQYF